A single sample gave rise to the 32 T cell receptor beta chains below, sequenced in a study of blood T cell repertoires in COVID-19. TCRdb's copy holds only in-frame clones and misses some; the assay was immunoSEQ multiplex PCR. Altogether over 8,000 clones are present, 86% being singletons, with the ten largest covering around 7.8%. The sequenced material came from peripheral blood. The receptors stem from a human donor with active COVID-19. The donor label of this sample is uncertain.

The CDR3 reads CASSPLGAVGSYNEQFF. CDR3 nucleotide sequence: TGTGCCAGCTCGCCGTTAGGGGCGGTGGGGTCCTACAATGAGCAGTTCTTC. The chain recombines TRBV18 with TRBJ2-1; D possibly corresponds to TRBD1 (5 bases). V was shortened by 6 bases and J by 1 base, with 19 bases between the two germline ends. The CDR3 is made up of 17 amino acids. Germline V CDR1 and CDR2: KGHSH, LQKENI.

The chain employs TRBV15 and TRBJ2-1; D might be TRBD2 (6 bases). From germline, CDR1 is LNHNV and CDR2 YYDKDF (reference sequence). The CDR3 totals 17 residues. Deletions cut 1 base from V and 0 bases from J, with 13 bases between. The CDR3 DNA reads TGTGCCACCAGCAGAGGTATTAGCGGAACCTCCTACAATGAGCAGTTCTTC. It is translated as CATSRGISGTSYNEQFF.

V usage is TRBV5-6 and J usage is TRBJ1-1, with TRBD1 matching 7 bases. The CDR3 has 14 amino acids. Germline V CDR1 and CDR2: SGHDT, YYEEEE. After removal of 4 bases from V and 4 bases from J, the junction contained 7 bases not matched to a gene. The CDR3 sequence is CASSMTGRGTEAFF. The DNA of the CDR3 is TGTGCCAGCAGCATGACAGGGAGAGGCACTGAAGCTTTCTTT. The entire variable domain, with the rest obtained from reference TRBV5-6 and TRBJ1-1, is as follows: DAGVTQSPTHLIKTRGQQVTLRCSPKSGHDTVSWYQQALGQGPQFIFQYYEEEERQRGNFPDRFSGHQFPNYSSELNVNALLLGDSALYLCASSMTGRGTEAFFGQGTRLTVV.

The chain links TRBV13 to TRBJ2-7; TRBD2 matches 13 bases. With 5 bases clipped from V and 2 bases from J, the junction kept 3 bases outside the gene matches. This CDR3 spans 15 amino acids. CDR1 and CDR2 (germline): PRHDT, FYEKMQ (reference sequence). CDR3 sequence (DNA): TGTGCCAGCAGCCCGGGACTAGCGGGGACCTACGAGCAGTACTTC. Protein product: CASSPGLAGTYEQYF.

Written as DNA, the CDR3 is TGTGCCAGCAGTTCAACCTCCAGGGGTTTGGTGAACACTGAAGCTTTCTTT. Its protein product is CASSSTSRGLVNTEAFF. This rearrangement joins TRBV27 to TRBJ1-1, with D maybe TRBD1 (6 bases). CDR1 is MNHEY and CDR2 is SMNVEV in the germline V gene (reference sequence). Trimming took off 4 bases at V and 0 bases at J, with 18 bases between the two ends. This CDR3 is built from 17 residues.

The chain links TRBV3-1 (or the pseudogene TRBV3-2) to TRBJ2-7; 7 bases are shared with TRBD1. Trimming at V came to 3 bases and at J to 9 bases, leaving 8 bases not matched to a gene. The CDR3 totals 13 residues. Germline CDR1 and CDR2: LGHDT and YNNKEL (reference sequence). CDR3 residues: CASSHTRPGGQYV. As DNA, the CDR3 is TGTGCCAGCAGCCACACACGTCCAGGGGGGCAGTACGTC.

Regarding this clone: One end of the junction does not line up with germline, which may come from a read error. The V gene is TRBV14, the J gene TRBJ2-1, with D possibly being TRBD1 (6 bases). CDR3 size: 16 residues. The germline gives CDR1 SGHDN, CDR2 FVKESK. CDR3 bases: TGTGCCAGCAGCCCGTTGGGCCAGGGGTCCTTCAATGAGCAGTTCTTC. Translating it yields CASSPLGQGSFNEQFF.

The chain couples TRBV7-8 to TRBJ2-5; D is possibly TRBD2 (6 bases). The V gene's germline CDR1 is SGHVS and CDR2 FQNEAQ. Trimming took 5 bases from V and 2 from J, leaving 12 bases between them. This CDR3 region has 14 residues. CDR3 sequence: CASSGRRPQETQYF. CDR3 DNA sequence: TGTGCCAGCAGCGGGAGGCGGCCTCAAGAGACCCAGTACTTC.

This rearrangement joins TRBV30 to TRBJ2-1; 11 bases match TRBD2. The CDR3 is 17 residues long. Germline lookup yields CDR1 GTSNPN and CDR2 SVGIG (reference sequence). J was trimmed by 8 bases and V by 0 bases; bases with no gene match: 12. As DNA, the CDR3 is TGTGCCTGGAGTGTACTCGGGGCTAGCGGGAGGTTCGATGAGCAGTTCTTC. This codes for CAWSVLGASGRFDEQFF.

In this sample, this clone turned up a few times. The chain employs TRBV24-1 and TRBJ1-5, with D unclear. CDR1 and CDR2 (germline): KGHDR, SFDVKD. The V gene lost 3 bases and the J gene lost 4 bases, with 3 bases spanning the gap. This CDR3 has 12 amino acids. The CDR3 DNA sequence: TGTGCCACCAGTGATCCAAATCAGCCCCAGCATTTT. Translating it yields CATSDPNQPQHF.

Here the CDR3 DNA reads TGTGCCAGTAGCCCGGACAGGGGGTACTATGGCTACACCTTC. It encodes CASSPDRGYYGYTF. This sequence joins TRBV19 and TRBJ1-2; 10 bases align to TRBD1. CDR3 size: 14 residues. CDR1 is LNHDA and CDR2 is SQIVND in the germline V gene (reference sequence). V lost 6 bases to trimming and J lost 3 bases; unmatched junction nucleotides: 4.

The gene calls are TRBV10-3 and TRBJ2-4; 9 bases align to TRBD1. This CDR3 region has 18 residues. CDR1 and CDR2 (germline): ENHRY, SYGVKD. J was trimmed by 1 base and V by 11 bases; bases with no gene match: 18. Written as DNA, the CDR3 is TGTGCCGCCTCCCCCTTTCTTGGACAGGGGTCGGCCAAAAACATTCAGTACTTC. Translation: CAASPFLGQGSAKNIQYF.

The CDR3 coding sequence is TGTGCCAGCAGTATCCGACTAGCGAAAGATACGCAGTATTTT. Translated: CASSIRLAKDTQYF. The gene calls are TRBV28 and TRBJ2-3; 8 nucleotides match TRBD2. V was pared by 5 bases and J by 5 bases, with 6 bases of the junction left unmatched. The germline CDR1 and CDR2 sequences are MDHEN and SYDVKM. The CDR3 has 14 amino acids.

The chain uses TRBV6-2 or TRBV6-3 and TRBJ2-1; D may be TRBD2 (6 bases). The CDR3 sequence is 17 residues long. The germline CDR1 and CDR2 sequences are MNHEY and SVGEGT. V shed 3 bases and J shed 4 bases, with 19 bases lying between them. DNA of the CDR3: TGTGCCAGCAGTTATGGGCCCTCGGGACTGGGTTACAATGAGCAGTTCTTC. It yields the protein CASSYGPSGLGYNEQFF.

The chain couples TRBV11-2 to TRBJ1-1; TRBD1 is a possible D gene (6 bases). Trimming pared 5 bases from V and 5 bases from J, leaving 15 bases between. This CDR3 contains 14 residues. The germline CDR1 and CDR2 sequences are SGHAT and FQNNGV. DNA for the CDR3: TGTGCCAGCAGCCCAAACAGGGTCCGAACTGAAGCTTTCTTT. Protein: CASSPNRVRTEAFF.

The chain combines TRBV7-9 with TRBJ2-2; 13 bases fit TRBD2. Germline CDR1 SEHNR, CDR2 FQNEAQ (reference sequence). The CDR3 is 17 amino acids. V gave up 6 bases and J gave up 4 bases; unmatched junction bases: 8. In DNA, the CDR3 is TGTGCCAGCAGTCCACGGGGACTAGCGGGGACCACCGGGGAGCTGTTTTTT. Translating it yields CASSPRGLAGTTGELFF.

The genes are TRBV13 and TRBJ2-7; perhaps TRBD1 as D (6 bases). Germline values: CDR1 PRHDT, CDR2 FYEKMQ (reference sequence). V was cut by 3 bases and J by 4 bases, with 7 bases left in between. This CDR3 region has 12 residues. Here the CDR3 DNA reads TGTGCCAGCAGCTTGGGGGCTTACGAGCAGTACTTC. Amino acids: CASSLGAYEQYF. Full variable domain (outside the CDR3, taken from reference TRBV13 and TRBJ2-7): AAGVIQSPRHLIKEKRETATLKCYPIPRHDTVYWYQQGPGQDPQFLISFYEKMQSDKGSIPDRFSAQQFSDYHSELNMSSLELGDSALYFCASSLGAYEQYFGPGTRLTVT.

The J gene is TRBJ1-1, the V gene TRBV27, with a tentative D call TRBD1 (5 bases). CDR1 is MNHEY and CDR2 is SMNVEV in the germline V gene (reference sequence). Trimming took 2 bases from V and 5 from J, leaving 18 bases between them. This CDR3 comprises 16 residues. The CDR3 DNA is TGTGCCAGCAGTTTAACCGGGGAGGGGATTTGGACTGAAGCTTTCTTT. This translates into CASSLTGEGIWTEAFF.

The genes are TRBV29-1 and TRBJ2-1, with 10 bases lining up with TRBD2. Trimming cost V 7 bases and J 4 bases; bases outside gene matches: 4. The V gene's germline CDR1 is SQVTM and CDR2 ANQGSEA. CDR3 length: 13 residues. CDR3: CSAGGLAYNEQFF. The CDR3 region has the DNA TGCAGCGCCGGGGGACTAGCGTACAATGAGCAGTTCTTC.

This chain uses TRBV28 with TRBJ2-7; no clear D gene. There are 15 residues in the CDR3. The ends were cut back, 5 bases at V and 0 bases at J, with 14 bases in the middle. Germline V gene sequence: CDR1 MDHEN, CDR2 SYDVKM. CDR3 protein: CASSRMASPSYEQYF. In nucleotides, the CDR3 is TGTGCCAGCAGTCGTATGGCCTCTCCCTCCTACGAGCAGTACTTC.

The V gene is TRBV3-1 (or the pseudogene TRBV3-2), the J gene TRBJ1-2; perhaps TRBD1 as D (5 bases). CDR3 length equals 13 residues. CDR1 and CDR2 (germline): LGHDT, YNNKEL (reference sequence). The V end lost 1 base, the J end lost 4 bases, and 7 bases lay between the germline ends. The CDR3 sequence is CASSQGQLYGYTF. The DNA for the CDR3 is TGTGCCAGCAGCCAAGGACAGCTCTATGGCTACACCTTC.

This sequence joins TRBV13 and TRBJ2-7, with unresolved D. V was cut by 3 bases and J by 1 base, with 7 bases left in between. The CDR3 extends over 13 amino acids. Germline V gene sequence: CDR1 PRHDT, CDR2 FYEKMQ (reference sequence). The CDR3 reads CASSFARSYEQYV. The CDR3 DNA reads TGTGCCAGCAGCTTCGCTAGATCCTACGAGCAGTACGTC.

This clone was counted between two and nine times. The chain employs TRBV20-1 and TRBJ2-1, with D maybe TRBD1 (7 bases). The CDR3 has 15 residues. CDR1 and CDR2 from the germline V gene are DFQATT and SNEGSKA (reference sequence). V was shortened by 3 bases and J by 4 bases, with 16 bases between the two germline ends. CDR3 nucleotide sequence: TGCAGTGCTAGTCGGCGGGACAGCATATACAATGAGCAGTTCTTC. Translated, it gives CSASRRDSIYNEQFF.

The CDR3 bases are TGTGCCCGGCAGGGTACTAGCGGGGACAATGAGCAGTTCTTC. Amino acids: CARQGTSGDNEQFF. V and J are TRBV6-5 and TRBJ2-1, with 10 nucleotides matching TRBD2. Per germline, CDR1 MNHEY and CDR2 SVGAGI. V was pared by 11 bases and J by 5 bases, with 9 bases of the junction left unmatched. CDR3 length equals 14 residues.

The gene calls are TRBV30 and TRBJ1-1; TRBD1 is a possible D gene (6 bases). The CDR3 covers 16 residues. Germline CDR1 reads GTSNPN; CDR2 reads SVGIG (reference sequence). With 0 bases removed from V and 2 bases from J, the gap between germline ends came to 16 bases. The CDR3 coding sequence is TGTGCCTGGAGTGTATGGAATAAACAGGGAAACACTGAAGCTTTCTTT. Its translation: CAWSVWNKQGNTEAFF.

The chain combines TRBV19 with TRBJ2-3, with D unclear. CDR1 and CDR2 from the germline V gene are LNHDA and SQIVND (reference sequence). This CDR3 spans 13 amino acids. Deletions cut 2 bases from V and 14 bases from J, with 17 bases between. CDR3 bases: TGTGCCAGTAGTATATCGCCAGCGCGACCACCGTATTTT. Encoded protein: CASSISPARPPYF.

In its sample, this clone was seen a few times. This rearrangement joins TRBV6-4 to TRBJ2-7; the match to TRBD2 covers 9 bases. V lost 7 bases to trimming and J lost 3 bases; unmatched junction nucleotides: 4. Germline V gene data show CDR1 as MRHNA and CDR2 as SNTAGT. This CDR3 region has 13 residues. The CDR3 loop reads CASMGTSRYEQYF. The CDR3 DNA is TGTGCCAGCATGGGGACTAGCCGCTACGAGCAGTACTTC.

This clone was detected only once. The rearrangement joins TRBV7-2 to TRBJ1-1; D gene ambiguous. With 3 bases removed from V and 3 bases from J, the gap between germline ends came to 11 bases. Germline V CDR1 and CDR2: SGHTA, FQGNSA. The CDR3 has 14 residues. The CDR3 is CASSFTVRDTEAFF. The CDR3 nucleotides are TGTGCCAGCAGCTTCACTGTACGCGACACTGAAGCTTTCTTT.

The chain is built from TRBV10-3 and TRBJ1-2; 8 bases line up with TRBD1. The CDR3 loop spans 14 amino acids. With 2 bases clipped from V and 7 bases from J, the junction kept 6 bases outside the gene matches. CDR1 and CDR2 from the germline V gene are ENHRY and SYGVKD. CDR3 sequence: CAISENQGAAGYTF. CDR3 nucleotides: TGTGCCATCAGTGAGAATCAGGGGGCGGCTGGCTACACCTTC.

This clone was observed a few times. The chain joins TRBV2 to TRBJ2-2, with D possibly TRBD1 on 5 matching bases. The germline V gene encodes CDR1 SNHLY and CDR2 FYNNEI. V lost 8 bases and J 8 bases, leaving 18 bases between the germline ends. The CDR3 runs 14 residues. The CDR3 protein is CASYGAGRSGELFF. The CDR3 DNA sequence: TGTGCCAGCTATGGGGCAGGGCGTTCTGGGGAGCTGTTTTTT.

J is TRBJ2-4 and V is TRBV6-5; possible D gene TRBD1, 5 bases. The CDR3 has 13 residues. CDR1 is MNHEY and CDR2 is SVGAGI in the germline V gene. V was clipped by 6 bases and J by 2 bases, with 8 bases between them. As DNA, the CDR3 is TGTGCCAGCAGACAGGACCCCAAAAACATTCAGTACTTC. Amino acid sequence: CASRQDPKNIQYF.

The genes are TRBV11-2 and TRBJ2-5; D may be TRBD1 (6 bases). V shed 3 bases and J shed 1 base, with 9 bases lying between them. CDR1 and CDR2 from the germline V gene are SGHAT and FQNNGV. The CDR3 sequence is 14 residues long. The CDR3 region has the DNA TGTGCCAGCAGCTTGAGACAGGTCCAAGAGACCCAGTACTTC. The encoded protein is CASSLRQVQETQYF.